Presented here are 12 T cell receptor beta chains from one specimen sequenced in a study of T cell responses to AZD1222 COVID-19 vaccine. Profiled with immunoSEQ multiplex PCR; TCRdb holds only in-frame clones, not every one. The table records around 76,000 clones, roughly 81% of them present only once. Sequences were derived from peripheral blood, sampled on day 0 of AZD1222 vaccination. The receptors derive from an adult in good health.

The CDR3 DNA follows: TGTGCCAGCAGCTACCTTGGCTCTGGGGCCAACGTCCTGACTTTC. Its translation is CASSYLGSGANVLTF. The gene calls are TRBV7-9 and TRBJ2-6; unclear D gene. Per germline, CDR1 SEHNR and CDR2 FQNEAQ (reference sequence). The CDR3 loop spans 15 amino acids. V was cut by 4 bases and J by 0 bases, with 7 bases left in between.

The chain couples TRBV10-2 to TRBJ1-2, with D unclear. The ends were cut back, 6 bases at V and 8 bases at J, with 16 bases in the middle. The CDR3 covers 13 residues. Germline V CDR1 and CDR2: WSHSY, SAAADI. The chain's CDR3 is CASSPSFVWGYTF. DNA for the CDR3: TGCGCCAGCAGCCCCTCGTTCGTTTGGGGCTACACCTTC.

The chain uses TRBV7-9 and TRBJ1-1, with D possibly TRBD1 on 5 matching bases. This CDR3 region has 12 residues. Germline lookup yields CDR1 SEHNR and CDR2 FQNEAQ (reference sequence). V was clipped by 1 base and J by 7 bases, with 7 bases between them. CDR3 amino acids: CASSLETGEAFF. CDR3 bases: TGTGCCAGCAGCTTAGAAACAGGTGAAGCTTTCTTT.

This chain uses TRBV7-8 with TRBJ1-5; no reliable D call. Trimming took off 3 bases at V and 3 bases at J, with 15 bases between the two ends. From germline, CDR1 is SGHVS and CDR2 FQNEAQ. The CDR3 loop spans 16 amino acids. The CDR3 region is CASSFVLSGFNQPQHF. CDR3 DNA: TGTGCCAGCAGCTTCGTTTTATCGGGTTTCAATCAGCCCCAGCATTTT.

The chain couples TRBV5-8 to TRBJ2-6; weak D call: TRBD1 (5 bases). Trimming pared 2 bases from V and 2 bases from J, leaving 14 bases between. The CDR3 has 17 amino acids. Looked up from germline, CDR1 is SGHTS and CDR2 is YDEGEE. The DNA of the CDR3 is TGTGCCAGCAGCTTTTTAGGGGATCTCACTGGGGCCAACGTCCTGACTTTC. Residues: CASSFLGDLTGANVLTF.

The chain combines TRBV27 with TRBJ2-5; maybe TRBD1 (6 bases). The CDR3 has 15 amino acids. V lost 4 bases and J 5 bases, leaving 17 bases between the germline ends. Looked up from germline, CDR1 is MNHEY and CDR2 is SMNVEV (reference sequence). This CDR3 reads CASSSFSGAVETQYF. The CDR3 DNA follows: TGTGCCAGCAGTTCATTTTCAGGGGCCGTGGAGACCCAGTACTTC.

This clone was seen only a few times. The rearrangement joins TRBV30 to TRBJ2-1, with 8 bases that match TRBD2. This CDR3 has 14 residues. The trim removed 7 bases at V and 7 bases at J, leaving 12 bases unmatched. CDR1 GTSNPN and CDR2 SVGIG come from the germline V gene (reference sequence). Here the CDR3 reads CAYYPTGGRNEQFF. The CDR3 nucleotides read TGTGCCTACTATCCCACGGGGGGGCGAAATGAGCAGTTCTTC. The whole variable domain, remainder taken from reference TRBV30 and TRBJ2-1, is SQTIHQWPATLVQPVGSPLSLECTVEGTSNPNLYWYRQAAGRGLQLLFYSVGIGQISSEVPQNLSASRPQDRQFILSSKKLLLSDSGFYLCAYYPTGGRNEQFFGPGTRLTVL.

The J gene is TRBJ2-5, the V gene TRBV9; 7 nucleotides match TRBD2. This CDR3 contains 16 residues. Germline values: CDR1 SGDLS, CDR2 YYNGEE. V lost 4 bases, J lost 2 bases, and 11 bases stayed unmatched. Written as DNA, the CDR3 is TGTGCCAGCAGCACCCGGCGCAGCGGGGCACAAGAGACCCAGTACTTC. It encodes CASSTRRSGAQETQYF. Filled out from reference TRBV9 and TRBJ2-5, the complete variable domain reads DSGVTQTPKHLITATGQRVTLRCSPRSGDLSVYWYQQSLDQGLQFLIQYYNGEERAKGNILERFSAQQFPDLHSELNLSSLELGDSALYFCASSTRRSGAQETQYFGPGTRLLVL.

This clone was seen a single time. CDR3 in DNA: TGTGCCAGCTCACCTATCGGGAGCAATCAGCCCCAGCATTTT. Amino acid sequence: CASSPIGSNQPQHF. The V gene is TRBV18, the J gene TRBJ1-5, with unresolved D. The CDR3 consists of 14 residues. Trimming took 3 bases from V and 1 from J, leaving 7 bases between them. Germline assignment: CDR1 KGHSH and CDR2 LQKENI.

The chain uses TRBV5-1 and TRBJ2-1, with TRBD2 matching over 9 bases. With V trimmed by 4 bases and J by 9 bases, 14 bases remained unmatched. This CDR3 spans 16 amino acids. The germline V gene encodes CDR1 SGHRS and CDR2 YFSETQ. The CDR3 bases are TGCGCCAGCAGCGTGACGCCGGGACTAGCTTTCGGTGAGCAGTTCTTC. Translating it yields CASSVTPGLAFGEQFF.

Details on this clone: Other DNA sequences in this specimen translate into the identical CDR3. The CDR3 protein is CASSVGSSGNTIYF. The CDR3 DNA is TGTGCCAGCAGCGTAGGAAGTTCTGGAAACACCATATATTTT. The V and J genes are TRBV9 and TRBJ1-3; D is undetermined. Trimming took off 0 bases at V and 1 base at J, with 5 bases between the two ends. CDR3 size: 14 residues. Germline CDR1 reads SGDLS; CDR2 reads YYNGEE.

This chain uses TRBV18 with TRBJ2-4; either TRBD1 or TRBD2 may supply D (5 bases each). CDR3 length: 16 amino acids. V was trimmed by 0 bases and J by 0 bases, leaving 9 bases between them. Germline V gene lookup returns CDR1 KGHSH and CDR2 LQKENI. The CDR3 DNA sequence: TGTGCCAGCTCACCACCGGGACGTTTAGCCAAAAACATTCAGTACTTC. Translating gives CASSPPGRLAKNIQYF.